These 31 T cell receptor beta chains were sequenced from one sample in a study of shared clonotypes between healthy human individuals (dated by TCRdb to 2019 to 2021). Library creation used the immunoSEQ multiplex PCR assay. TCRdb re-hosts the immuneACCESS table, in-frame sequences only. Its copies lack some clones; in the studies checked, an unresolved V gene accounts for under half of them, and the cause for the rest is not known. Here the sample has roughly 1.4 million clones; approximately 98.5% occur a single time. Clones ranked in the top ten supply roughly 0.35% of the sample. The sequenced sample consisted of naive CD4+ T cells sorted from blood. The cell subset or site label for this specimen denotes: CD45RA+ positively selected. These receptors were obtained from a man aged 25 to 40 in good health.

The rearrangement joins TRBV18 to TRBJ2-1, with D possibly being TRBD1 (6 bases). The CDR3 is 16 residues long. The germline V gene has CDR1 KGHSH and CDR2 LQKENI. Trimming shortened V by 0 bases and J by 0 bases, and 9 bases separated the two germline ends. Here the CDR3 DNA reads TGTGCCAGCTCACCACCGCAGGGGCTCTCCTACAATGAGCAGTTCTTC. Its translation: CASSPPQGLSYNEQFF.

V gene TRBV18 combines with J gene TRBJ2-1; D remains unclear. This CDR3 has 14 amino acids. V lost 3 bases and J lost 4, with 10 bases in between. The V gene's germline CDR1 is KGHSH and CDR2 LQKENI. The CDR3 protein is CASSPPAQYNEQFF. CDR3 nucleotides: TGTGCCAGCTCACCCCCCGCCCAGTACAATGAGCAGTTCTTC.

As to this clone: The same CDR3 can be traced to other DNA sequences in this sample. This chain links TRBV7-3 with TRBJ2-3; a possible D gene is TRBD1 (5 bases). The CDR3 is made up of 12 amino acids. The germline V gene has CDR1 SGHTA and CDR2 FQGTGA. The germline V and J ends were trimmed by 5 bases and 5 bases, with 8 bases remaining between them. The CDR3 region is CASSRTGDTQYF. As DNA, the CDR3 is TGTGCCAGCAGCCGAACAGGAGATACGCAGTATTTT.

On this clone itself: In the same sample, other DNA sequences code for this CDR3. The rearrangement uses TRBV6-6 and TRBJ2-7; TRBD1 matches at 10 bases. J gave up 3 bases and V 5 bases, and 1 base lay outside the gene matches. Germline lookup yields CDR1 MNHNY and CDR2 SVGAGI (reference sequence). This CDR3 has 13 residues. Here the CDR3 reads CASSRDRGYEQYF. CDR3 DNA sequence: TGTGCCAGCAGTCGGGACAGGGGCTACGAGCAGTACTTC.

The chain carries TRBV7-6 and TRBJ2-1; the match to TRBD2 covers 9 bases. The germline V gene has CDR1 SGHVS and CDR2 FNYEAQ. This CDR3 is built from 17 residues. After removal of 1 base from V and 2 bases from J, the junction contained 6 bases not matched to a gene. DNA for the CDR3: TGTGCCAGCAGCTTAGGGGTGCCTAGCGGGGCCTACAATGAGCAGTTCTTC. This codes for CASSLGVPSGAYNEQFF.

The chain is built from TRBV18 and TRBJ2-7; D assignment may be TRBD1 or TRBD2 (6 bases each). The germline CDR1 and CDR2 sequences are KGHSH and LQKENI. Trimming pared 4 bases from V and 5 bases from J, leaving 15 bases between. The CDR3 is 14 residues long. CDR3 DNA: TGTGCCAGCTCACGATTTGGAGGGGGTGACGAGCAGTACTTC. It codes for CASSRFGGGDEQYF.

The V gene is TRBV15, the J gene TRBJ2-7; D gene unclear. Trimming took 5 bases from V and 4 from J, leaving 6 bases between them. The CDR3 loop spans 11 amino acids. The germline gives CDR1 LNHNV, CDR2 YYDKDF (reference sequence). This chain's CDR3 is CATSAEYEQYF. In DNA form, the CDR3 reads TGTGCCACCAGCGCAGAATACGAGCAGTACTTC.

J is TRBJ1-1 and V is TRBV28; the D is unclear. Germline-derived CDR1 and CDR2 are MDHEN and SYDVKM. The CDR3 is made up of 12 amino acids. V shed 10 bases and J shed 1 base, with 10 bases lying between them. The CDR3 region has the DNA TGTGCCATAAGGGTTGAGAACACTGAAGCTTTCTTT. It translates to CAIRVENTEAFF.

A word on this clone: This sample includes further DNA sequences coding for the same CDR3. CDR3 sequence (DNA): TGTGCCAGCTCACCAGGTAGCGGGAGTTACGAGCAGTACTTC. The encoded protein is CASSPGSGSYEQYF. J is TRBJ2-7 and V is TRBV18; 9 nucleotides match TRBD2. This CDR3 is 14 amino acids long. CDR1 and CDR2 from the germline V gene are KGHSH and LQKENI. The ends lost 2 bases at V and 4 bases at J; junction bases unmatched: 3.

This rearrangement joins TRBV5-1 to TRBJ2-6; D ambiguous. Trimming left V 1 base short and J 2 bases short, with 1 base between. There are 13 residues in the CDR3. Germline CDR1 and CDR2: SGHRS and YFSETQ. CDR3 sequence reads: CASSLPGANVLTF. CDR3 sequence (DNA): TGCGCCAGCAGCTTGCCTGGGGCCAACGTCCTGACTTTC.

For this clone: The same CDR3 arises from other DNA sequences in this sample as well. J is TRBJ2-5 and V is TRBV29-1; D not resolved. CDR1 and CDR2 from the germline V gene are SQVTM and ANQGSEA. V lost 2 bases, J lost 1 base, and 5 bases lay in between. The CDR3 consists of 12 residues. DNA for the CDR3: TGCAGCGTTGAACGCGGCCAAGAGACCCAGTACTTC. It is translated as CSVERGQETQYF. The full variable domain, in which reference TRBV29-1 and TRBJ2-5 provide the parts outside the CDR3, is SAVISQKPSRDICQRGTSLTIQCQVDSQVTMMFWYRQQPGQSLTLIATANQGSEATYESGFVIDKFPISRPNLTFSTLTVSNMSPEDSSIYLCSVERGQETQYFGPGTRLLVL.

V and J are TRBV5-1 and TRBJ2-1; 12 positions agree with TRBD2. Germline V lookup: CDR1 SGHRS, CDR2 YFSETQ. Trimming removed 6 bases from V and 2 bases from J; junction bases left unmatched: 0. CDR3 size: 14 residues. CDR3 in amino acids: CASTSGRAYNEQFF. DNA of the CDR3: TGCGCCAGCACTAGCGGGAGGGCCTACAATGAGCAGTTCTTC.

This sequence joins TRBV6-6 and TRBJ2-5; 7 nucleotides agree with TRBD1. With 7 bases clipped from V and 4 bases from J, the junction kept 12 bases outside the gene matches. CDR1 is MNHNY and CDR2 is SVGAGI in the germline V gene (reference sequence). The CDR3 has 15 residues. The DNA of the CDR3 is TGTGCCAGCACCCAAGAGGGGGCAGAGGGAGAGACCCAGTACTTC. Translation: CASTQEGAEGETQYF.

In its sample, this clone was seen once. The chain joins TRBV9 to TRBJ2-1, with D tentatively TRBD2 (6 bases). Germline V gives CDR1 SGDLS, CDR2 YYNGEE. V was clipped by 4 bases and J by 4 bases, with 15 bases between them. This CDR3 has 15 residues. Here the CDR3 reads CASSPPGTQYNEQFF. The CDR3 DNA is TGTGCCAGCAGCCCCCCTGGGACTCAGTACAATGAGCAGTTCTTC.

The J gene is TRBJ2-5, the V gene TRBV9; D is unclear. CDR3 length: 16 amino acids. Trimming removed 0 bases at V and 2 bases at J, with 14 bases between. Germline V gene sequence: CDR1 SGDLS, CDR2 YYNGEE. The CDR3 spells CASSVVLGLGQETQYF. The CDR3 nucleotides are TGTGCCAGCAGCGTAGTCCTGGGGTTGGGACAAGAGACCCAGTACTTC. Full variable domain (missing parts from reference TRBV9 and TRBJ2-5): DSGVTQTPKHLITATGQRVTLRCSPRSGDLSVYWYQQSLDQGLQFLIQYYNGEERAKGNILERFSAQQFPDLHSELNLSSLELGDSALYFCASSVVLGLGQETQYFGPGTRLLVL.

V and J are TRBV6-4 and TRBJ2-3; D uncertain. The CDR3 sequence is 15 residues long. The V end was cut by 5 bases, the J end by 3 bases, with 15 bases between. CDR1 is MRHNA, CDR2 SNTAGT, per germline. The CDR3 loop is CASSTGLAVTDTQYF. The CDR3 nucleotides are TGTGCCAGCAGTACGGGCCTCGCGGTTACAGATACGCAGTATTTT.

J is TRBJ2-2 and V is TRBV7-9, with D maybe TRBD1 (6 bases). The CDR3 loop spans 13 amino acids. In germline, CDR1 is SEHNR, CDR2 FQNEAQ (reference sequence). The V end was cut by 4 bases, the J end by 7 bases, with 10 bases between. CDR3 in amino acids: CASSSKGGGELFF. CDR3 coding DNA: TGTGCCAGCAGCTCGAAAGGGGGCGGGGAGCTGTTTTTT. The whole variable domain, remainder taken from reference TRBV7-9 and TRBJ2-2, is DTGVSQNPRHKITKRGQNVTFRCDPISEHNRLYWYRQTLGQGPEFLTYFQNEAQLEKSRLLSDRFSAERPKGSFSTLEIQRTEQGDSAMYLCASSSKGGGELFFGEGSRLTVL.

As DNA, the CDR3 is TGTGCCAGCAAGTTGGATTACGAGCAGTACTTC. Protein: CASKLDYEQYF. The chain has TRBV2 and TRBJ2-7; D is uncertain. V was pared by 7 bases and J by 4 bases, with 8 bases between. CDR1 SNHLY and CDR2 FYNNEI come from the germline V gene. The CDR3 contains 11 residues.

The chain recombines TRBV28 with TRBJ2-3, with D possibly called TRBD1 or TRBD2 (5 bases each). V gave up 6 bases and J gave up 2 bases, with 15 bases separating them. Germline lookup yields CDR1 MDHEN and CDR2 SYDVKM. This CDR3 region has 15 residues. The CDR3 DNA reads TGTGCCAGCAGCAACCGGGACGGATACACAGATACGCAGTATTTT. This gives the protein CASSNRDGYTDTQYF.

This clone showed up just once. The V call is TRBV5-1, the J call TRBJ1-2, with D tentatively TRBD1 (5 bases). This CDR3 is built from 14 residues. Germline CDR1 and CDR2: SGHRS and YFSETQ. V was clipped by 2 bases and J by 4 bases, with 12 bases between them. The CDR3 nucleotides read TGCGCCAGCAGCTTAACTACCGGGGCCTATGGCTACACCTTC. Translation gives CASSLTTGAYGYTF.

The rearrangement joins TRBV13 to TRBJ2-3, with D unresolved. Trimming left V 5 bases short and J 1 base short, with 16 bases between. Germline CDR1 PRHDT, CDR2 FYEKMQ (reference sequence). CDR3 length: 16 amino acids. In DNA, the CDR3 is TGTGCCAGCAGCGCCCGTTGGGCCGCAGGCACAGATACGCAGTATTTT. This gives the protein CASSARWAAGTDTQYF.

The chain couples TRBV28 to TRBJ2-7; D remains unclear. V dropped 2 bases and J dropped 6 bases, with 8 bases sitting between them. CDR1 is MDHEN, CDR2 SYDVKM, per germline. This CDR3 has 12 amino acids. The DNA of the CDR3 is TGTGCCAGCAGTTTACAGTTTACCGAGCAGTACTTC. Amino acids: CASSLQFTEQYF.

The chain has TRBV5-6 and TRBJ1-4, with D maybe TRBD1 (5 bases). Trimming pared 2 bases from V and 5 bases from J, leaving 10 bases between. Per the germline V gene, CDR1 is SGHDT and CDR2 is YYEEEE. The CDR3 sequence is 14 residues long. CDR3 sequence reads: CASSFPGPNEKLFF. Written as DNA, the CDR3 is TGTGCCAGCAGCTTTCCGGGGCCGAATGAAAAACTGTTTTTT.

The rearrangement links TRBV5-1 to TRBJ2-6; TRBD2 agrees at 11 bases. There are 19 residues in the CDR3. The junction had 8 bases not matched to a gene; V was cut back by 0 bases and J by 3 bases. Germline V lookup: CDR1 SGHRS, CDR2 YFSETQ. The CDR3 protein is CASSLATSGSSGGANVLTF. CDR3 DNA: TGCGCCAGCAGCTTGGCCACTAGCGGGAGTTCGGGTGGGGCCAACGTCCTGACTTTC.

V gene TRBV9 combines with J gene TRBJ2-1; the match to TRBD2 covers 10 bases. Unmatched junction bases numbered 7, after V lost 0 bases and J lost 7 bases. Germline V CDR1 and CDR2: SGDLS, YYNGEE. The CDR3 has 16 amino acids. The chain's CDR3 is CASSVGPASGSNEQFF. The CDR3 DNA follows: TGTGCCAGCAGCGTAGGGCCGGCTAGCGGGAGTAATGAGCAGTTCTTC.

The DNA for the CDR3 is TGTGCCAGCAGCTTTCTCGCGGGGGAGGGAGAGACCCAGTACTTC. Residues: CASSFLAGEGETQYF. The chain carries TRBV5-6 and TRBJ2-5; 7 positions match TRBD2. This CDR3 is built from 15 residues. CDR1 is SGHDT, CDR2 YYEEEE, per germline. The V gene end was trimmed by 2 bases and the J gene end by 4 bases; junction bases not matched to a gene: 8.

The chain joins TRBV30 to TRBJ2-4; 9 bases map to TRBD1. Germline V gives CDR1 GTSNPN, CDR2 SVGIG (reference sequence). This CDR3 has 14 amino acids. Trimming cost V 0 bases and J 4 bases; bases outside gene matches: 1. CDR3 region: CAWSVGQGKNIQYF. The CDR3 DNA is TGTGCCTGGAGTGTGGGACAGGGTAAAAACATTCAGTACTTC. The full variable domain, with the rest looked up from reference TRBV30 and TRBJ2-4, is SQTIHQWPATLVQPVGSPLSLECTVEGTSNPNLYWYRQAAGRGLQLLFYSVGIGQISSEVPQNLSASRPQDRQFILSSKKLLLSDSGFYLCAWSVGQGKNIQYFGAGTRLSVL.

The chain couples TRBV1 to TRBJ2-3; the D call in the table, TRBD2, was not verified against the DNA. TRBV1 is an annotated pseudogene. The CDR3 loop spans 16 amino acids. CDR3 DNA sequence: TGCACCAGCAGCCAAGAGCCGCGGTCGGGCACAGATACGCAGTATTTT. This gives the protein CTSSQEPRSGTDTQYF.

A few counts support this clone. Other DNA sequences in this sample translate to the same CDR3. This rearrangement joins TRBV18 to TRBJ1-5, with 9 bases fitting TRBD1. Germline trimming cut 3 bases from V and 4 bases from J; bases unmatched to any gene: 1. The CDR3 sequence is 14 residues long. CDR1 KGHSH and CDR2 LQKENI come from the germline V gene. The DNA for the CDR3 is TGTGCCAGCTCACCCGGGACAGGGAATCAGCCCCAGCATTTT. Translation: CASSPGTGNQPQHF.

With respect to this clone: At the DNA level, this CDR3 is encoded by other sequences in the same sample as well. The V and J genes are TRBV18 and TRBJ2-1; 8 nucleotides agree with TRBD1. V lost 3 bases to trimming and J lost 1 base; unmatched junction nucleotides: 2. Germline values: CDR1 KGHSH, CDR2 LQKENI. This CDR3 spans 15 amino acids. The DNA of the CDR3 is TGTGCCAGCTCACCGACAGGGGCGTCCTACAATGAGCAGTTCTTC. Translated: CASSPTGASYNEQFF.

The chain combines TRBV7-9 with TRBJ2-7; 9 positions match TRBD2. The J segment lost 3 bases and the V segment lost 1 base, leaving 10 bases of the junction unmatched. Germline lookup yields CDR1 SEHNR and CDR2 FQNEAQ (reference sequence). The CDR3 sequence is 17 residues long. This CDR3 is CASSLGSRAGGNYEQYF. In DNA, the CDR3 is TGTGCCAGCAGCTTAGGGTCCCGGGCGGGAGGGAACTACGAGCAGTACTTC.